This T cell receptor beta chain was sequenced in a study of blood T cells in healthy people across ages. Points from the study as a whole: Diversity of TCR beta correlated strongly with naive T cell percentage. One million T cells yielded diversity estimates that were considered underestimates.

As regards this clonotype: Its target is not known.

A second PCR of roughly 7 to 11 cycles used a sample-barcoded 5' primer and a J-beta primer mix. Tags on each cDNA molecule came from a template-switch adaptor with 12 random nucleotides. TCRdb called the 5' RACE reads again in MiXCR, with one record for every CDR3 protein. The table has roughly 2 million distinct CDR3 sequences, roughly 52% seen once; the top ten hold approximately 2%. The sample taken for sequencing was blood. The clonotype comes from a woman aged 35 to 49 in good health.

Here the CDR3 DNA reads TGTGCCAGCAGCTTAGACAGGGGGAAGCCTGGCTACACCTTC. Its protein is CASSLDRGKPGYTF. The chain has TRBV5-6 and TRBJ1-2, with 9 positions matching TRBD1. Unmatched junction bases numbered 6, after V lost 2 bases and J lost 7 bases. The germline V gene encodes CDR1 SGHDT and CDR2 YYEEEE. This CDR3 spans 14 amino acids. Using reference TRBV5-6 and TRBJ1-2 for the parts outside the CDR3, the full variable domain is DAGVTQSPTHLIKTRGQQVTLRCSPKSGHDTVSWYQQALGQGPQFIFQYYEEEERQRGNFPDRFSGHQFPNYSSELNVNALLLGDSALYLCASSLDRGKPGYTFGSGTRLTVV.